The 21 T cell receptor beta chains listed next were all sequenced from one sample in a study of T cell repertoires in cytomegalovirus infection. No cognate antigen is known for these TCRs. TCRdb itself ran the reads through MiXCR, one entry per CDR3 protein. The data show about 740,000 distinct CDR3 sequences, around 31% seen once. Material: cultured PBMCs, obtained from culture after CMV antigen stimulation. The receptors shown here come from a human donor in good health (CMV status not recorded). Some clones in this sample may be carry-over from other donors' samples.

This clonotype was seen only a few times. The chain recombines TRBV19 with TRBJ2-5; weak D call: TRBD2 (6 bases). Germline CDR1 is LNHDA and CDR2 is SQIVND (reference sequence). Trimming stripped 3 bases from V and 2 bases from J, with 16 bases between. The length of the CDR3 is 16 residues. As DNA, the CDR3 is TGTGCCAGTAGTATTGGACTAAGCAGAGTGCAAGAGACCCAGTACTTC. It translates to CASSIGLSRVQETQYF. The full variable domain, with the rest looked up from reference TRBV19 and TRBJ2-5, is DGGITQSPKYLFRKEGQNVTLSCEQNLNHDAMYWYRQDPGQGLRLIYYSQIVNDFQKGDIAEGYSVSREKKESFPLTVTSAQKNPTAFYLCASSIGLSRVQETQYFGPGTRLLVL.

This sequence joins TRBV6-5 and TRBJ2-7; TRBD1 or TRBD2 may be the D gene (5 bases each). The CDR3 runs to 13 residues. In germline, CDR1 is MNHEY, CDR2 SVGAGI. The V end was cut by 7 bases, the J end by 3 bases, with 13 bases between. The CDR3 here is CASTIGTDYEQYF. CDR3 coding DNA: TGTGCCAGCACAATCGGGACGGACTACGAGCAGTACTTC.

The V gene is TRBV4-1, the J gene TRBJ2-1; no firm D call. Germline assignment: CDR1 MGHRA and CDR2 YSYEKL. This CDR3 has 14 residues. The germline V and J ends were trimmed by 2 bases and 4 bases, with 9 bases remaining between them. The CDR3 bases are TGCGCCAGCAGCCAATCGGCGTATTACAATGAGCAGTTCTTC. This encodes CASSQSAYYNEQFF.

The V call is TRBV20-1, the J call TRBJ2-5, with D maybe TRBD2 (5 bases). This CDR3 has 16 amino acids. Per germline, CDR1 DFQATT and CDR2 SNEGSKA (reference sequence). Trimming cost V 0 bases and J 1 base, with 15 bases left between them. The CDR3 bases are TGCAGTGCTAGAGATAGGTCGGGGTCACTCCAAGAGACCCAGTACTTC. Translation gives CSARDRSGSLQETQYF.

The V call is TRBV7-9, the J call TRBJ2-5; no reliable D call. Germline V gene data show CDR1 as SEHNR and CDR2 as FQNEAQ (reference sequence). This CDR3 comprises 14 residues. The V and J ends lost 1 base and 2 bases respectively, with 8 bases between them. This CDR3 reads CASSLGWNQETQYF. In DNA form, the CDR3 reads TGTGCCAGCAGCTTAGGATGGAATCAAGAGACCCAGTACTTC.

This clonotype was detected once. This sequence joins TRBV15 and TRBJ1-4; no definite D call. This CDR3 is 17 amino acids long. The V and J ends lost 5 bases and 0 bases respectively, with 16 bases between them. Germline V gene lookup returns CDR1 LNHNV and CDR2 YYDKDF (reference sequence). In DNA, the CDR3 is TGTGCCACCAGCCAGAGATATCCGGGGTCAACTAATGAAAAACTGTTTTTT. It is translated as CATSQRYPGSTNEKLFF.

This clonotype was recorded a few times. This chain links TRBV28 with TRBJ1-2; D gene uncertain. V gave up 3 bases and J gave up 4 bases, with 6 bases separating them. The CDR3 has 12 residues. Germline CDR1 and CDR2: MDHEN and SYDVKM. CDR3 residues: CASSFKSYGYTF. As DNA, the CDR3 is TGTGCCAGCAGTTTTAAGTCCTATGGCTACACCTTC.

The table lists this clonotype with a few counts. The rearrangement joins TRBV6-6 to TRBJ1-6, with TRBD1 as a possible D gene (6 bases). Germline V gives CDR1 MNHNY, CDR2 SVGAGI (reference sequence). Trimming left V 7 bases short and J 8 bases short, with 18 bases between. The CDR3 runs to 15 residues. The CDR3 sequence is CASTRRGVLDSPLHF. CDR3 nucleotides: TGTGCCAGCACCCGAAGGGGGGTTTTGGATTCACCCCTCCACTTT.

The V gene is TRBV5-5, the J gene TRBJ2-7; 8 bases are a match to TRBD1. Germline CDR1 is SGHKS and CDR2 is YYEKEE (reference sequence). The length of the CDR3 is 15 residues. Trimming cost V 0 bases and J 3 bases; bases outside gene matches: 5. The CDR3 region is CASSLEWTGFYEQYF. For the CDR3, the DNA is TGTGCCAGCAGCTTGGAGTGGACAGGGTTCTACGAGCAGTACTTC.

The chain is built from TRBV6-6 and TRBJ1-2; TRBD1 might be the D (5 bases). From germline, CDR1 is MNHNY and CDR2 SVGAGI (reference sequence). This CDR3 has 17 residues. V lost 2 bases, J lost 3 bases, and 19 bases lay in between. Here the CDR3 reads CASSYPFKVGGDYGYTF. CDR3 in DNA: TGTGCCAGCAGTTACCCCTTTAAGGTGGGAGGGGACTATGGCTACACCTTC.

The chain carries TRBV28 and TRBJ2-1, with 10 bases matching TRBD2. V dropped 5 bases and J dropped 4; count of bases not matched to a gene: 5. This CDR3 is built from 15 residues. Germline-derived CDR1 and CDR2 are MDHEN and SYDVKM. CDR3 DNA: TGTGCCAGCAGTGAAACTAGCGGGGAGTACAATGAGCAGTTCTTC. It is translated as CASSETSGEYNEQFF.

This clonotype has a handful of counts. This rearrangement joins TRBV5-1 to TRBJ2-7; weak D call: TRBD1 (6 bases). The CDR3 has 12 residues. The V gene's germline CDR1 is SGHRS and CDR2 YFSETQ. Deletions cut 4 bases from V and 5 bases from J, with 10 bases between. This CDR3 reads CASSQTGNEQYF. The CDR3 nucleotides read TGCGCCAGCAGCCAAACAGGGAACGAGCAGTACTTC.

CDR3 residues: CASSRTVSYNEQFF. The CDR3, as DNA: TGTGCCAGCAGCCGGACTGTCTCCTACAATGAGCAGTTCTTC. The rearrangement links TRBV2 to TRBJ2-1, with D possibly TRBD2 on 5 matching bases. CDR1 is SNHLY, CDR2 FYNNEI, per germline. This CDR3 spans 14 amino acids. The V end lost 6 bases, the J end lost 0 bases, and 9 bases lay between the germline ends.

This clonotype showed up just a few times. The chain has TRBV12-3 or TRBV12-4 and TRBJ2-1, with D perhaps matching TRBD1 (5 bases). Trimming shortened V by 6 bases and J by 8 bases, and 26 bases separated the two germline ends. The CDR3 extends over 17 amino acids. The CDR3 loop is CASSLTLRSRAVDEQFF. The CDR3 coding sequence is TGTGCCAGCAGCCTAACCCTAAGAAGCAGGGCGGTAGATGAGCAGTTCTTC.

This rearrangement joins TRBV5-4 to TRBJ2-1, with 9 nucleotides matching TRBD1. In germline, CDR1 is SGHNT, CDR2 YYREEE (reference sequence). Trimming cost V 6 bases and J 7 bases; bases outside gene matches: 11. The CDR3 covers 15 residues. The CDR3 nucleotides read TGTGCCAGCAACACAGGGGGCTGGGTCGGTAATGAGCAGTTCTTC. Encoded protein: CASNTGGWVGNEQFF.

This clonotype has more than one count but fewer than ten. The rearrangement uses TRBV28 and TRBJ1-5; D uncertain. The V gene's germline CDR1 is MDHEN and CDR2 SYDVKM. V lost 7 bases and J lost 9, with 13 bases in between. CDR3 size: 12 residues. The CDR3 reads CASTSRGVPQHF. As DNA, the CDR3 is TGTGCCAGCACCAGCCGCGGGGTGCCCCAGCATTTT.

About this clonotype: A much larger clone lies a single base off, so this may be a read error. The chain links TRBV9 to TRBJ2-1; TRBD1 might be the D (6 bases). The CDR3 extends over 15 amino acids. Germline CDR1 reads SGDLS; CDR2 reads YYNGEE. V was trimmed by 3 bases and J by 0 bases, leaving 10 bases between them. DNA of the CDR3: TGTGCCAGCAGCGCCCAGGGGAGCTCCTACAATGAGCAGTTCTTC. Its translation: CASSAQGSSYNEQFF.

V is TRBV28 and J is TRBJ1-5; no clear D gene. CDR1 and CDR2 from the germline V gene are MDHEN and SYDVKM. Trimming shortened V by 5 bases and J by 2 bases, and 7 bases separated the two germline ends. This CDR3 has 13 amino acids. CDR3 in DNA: TGTGCCAGCAGTACATTAGGCAATCAGCCCCAGCATTTT. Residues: CASSTLGNQPQHF. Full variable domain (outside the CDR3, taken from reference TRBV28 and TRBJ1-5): DVKVTQSSRYLVKRTGEKVFLECVQDMDHENMFWYRQDPGLGLRLIYFSYDVKMKEKGDIPEGYSVSREKKERFSLILESASTNQTSMYLCASSTLGNQPQHFGDGTRLSIL.

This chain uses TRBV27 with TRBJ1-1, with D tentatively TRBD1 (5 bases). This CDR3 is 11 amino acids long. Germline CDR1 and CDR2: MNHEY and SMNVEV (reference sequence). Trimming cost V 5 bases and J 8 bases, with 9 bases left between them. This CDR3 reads CASSPAGEAFF. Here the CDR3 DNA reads TGTGCCAGCAGTCCCGCAGGGGAAGCTTTCTTT.

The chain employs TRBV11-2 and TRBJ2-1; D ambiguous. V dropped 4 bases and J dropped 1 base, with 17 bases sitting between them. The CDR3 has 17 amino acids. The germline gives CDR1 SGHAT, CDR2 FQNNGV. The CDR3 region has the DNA TGTGCCAGCAGCTCCTTAGGAAGCTCGAGATCCTACAATGAGCAGTTCTTC. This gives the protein CASSSLGSSRSYNEQFF.

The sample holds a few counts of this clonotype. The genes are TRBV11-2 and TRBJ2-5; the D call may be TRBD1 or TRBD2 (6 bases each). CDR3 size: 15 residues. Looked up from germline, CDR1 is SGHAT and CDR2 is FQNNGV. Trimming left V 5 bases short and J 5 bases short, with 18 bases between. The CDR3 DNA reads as TGTGCCAGCAGCCTACTGTCAGGGGCGGGGGAGACCCAGTACTTC. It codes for CASSLLSGAGETQYF.